The clone carrying this T cell receptor beta chain was observed a handful of times. Antigen specificity is unknown. The sample comes from a study of shared clonotypes between healthy human individuals. Whole-study results and caveats: Clonotypes shared by all four sorted-subset donors had higher generation probabilities than non-shared clonotypes.

Profiling relied on immunoSEQ multiplex PCR, and the TCRdb table lists in-frame clones only, not all of them. The repertoire consists of about 980,000 clones, with roughly 72% occurring once and the leading ten covering about 1.5%. Trimming removed 2 bases at V and 7 bases at J, with 12 bases between. This CDR3 comprises 13 residues. Germline loops: CDR1 SGDLS, CDR2 YYNGEE. This TCR was sampled from a man between 18 and 35 years old in good health. Sequencing used memory CD4+ T cells sorted from blood. The subset was: CD45RA-negative fraction. This sequence joins TRBV9 and TRBJ1-2, with D unclear. The CDR3 DNA follows: TGTGCCAGCAGCGTGGAGTGGGCCGTTGGCTACACCTTC. Its translation is CASSVEWAVGYTF.